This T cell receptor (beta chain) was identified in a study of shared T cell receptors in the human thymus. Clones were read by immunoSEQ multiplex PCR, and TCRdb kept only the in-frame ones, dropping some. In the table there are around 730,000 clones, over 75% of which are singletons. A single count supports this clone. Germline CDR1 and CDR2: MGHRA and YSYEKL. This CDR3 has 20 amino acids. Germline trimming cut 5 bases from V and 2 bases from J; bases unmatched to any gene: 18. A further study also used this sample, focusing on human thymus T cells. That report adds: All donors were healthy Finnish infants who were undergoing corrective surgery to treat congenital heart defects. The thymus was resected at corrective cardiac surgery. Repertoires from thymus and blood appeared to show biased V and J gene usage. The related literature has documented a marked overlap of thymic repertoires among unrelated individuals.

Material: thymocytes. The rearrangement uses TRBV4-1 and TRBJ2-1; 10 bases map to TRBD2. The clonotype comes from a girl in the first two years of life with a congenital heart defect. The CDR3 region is CASSSRPERGGRVPYNEQFF. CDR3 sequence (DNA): TGCGCCAGCAGCTCGCGCCCGGAGCGGGGGGGCCGTGTTCCCTACAATGAGCAGTTCTTC.